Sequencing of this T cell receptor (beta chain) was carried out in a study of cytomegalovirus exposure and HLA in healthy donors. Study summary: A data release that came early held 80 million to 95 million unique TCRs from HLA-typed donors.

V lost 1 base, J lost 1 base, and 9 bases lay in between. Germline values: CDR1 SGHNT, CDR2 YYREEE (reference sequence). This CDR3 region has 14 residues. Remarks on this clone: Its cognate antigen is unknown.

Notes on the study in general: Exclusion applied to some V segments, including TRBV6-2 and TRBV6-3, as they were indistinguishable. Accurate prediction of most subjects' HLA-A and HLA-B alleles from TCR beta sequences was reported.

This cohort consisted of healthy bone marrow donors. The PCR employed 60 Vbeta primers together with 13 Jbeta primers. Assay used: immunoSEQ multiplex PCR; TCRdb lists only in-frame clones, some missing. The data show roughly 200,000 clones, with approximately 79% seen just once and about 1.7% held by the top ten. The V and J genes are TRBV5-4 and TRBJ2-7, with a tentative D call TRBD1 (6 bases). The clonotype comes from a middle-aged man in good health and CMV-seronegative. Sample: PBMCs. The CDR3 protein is CASSLRTASYEQYF. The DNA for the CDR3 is TGTGCCAGCAGCTTGCGGACAGCTTCCTACGAGCAGTACTTC.